This T cell receptor beta chain is from a study of T cell responses to AZD1222 COVID-19 vaccine. Overall study results and limits: Once two AZD1222 doses were given, Spike-specific TCR breadth and depth went up. Most donors were white British, females outnumbered males, and clonal diversity was possibly underestimated.

The data were produced by immunoSEQ multiplex PCR, yet TCRdb's version contains in-frame clones alone and is incomplete. This repertoire shows over 100,000 clones, approximately 91% found once; its top ten account for around 1%. The CDR3 is made up of 14 amino acids. The V end was cut by 0 bases, the J end by 2 bases, with 8 bases between. CDR1 and CDR2 (germline): GTSNPN, SVGIG (reference sequence). On this clone: Its antigen remains unidentified.

The sequence was collected from an adult who received the AZD1222 COVID-19 vaccine. The genes are TRBV30 and TRBJ1-5; D is unresolved. The sample in question was peripheral blood, obtained 28 days after the second AZD1222 dose. The CDR3 DNA sequence: TGTGCCTGGAGTGTACTGAGGGGCAATCAGCCCCAGCATTTT. Translating it yields CAWSVLRGNQPQHF.